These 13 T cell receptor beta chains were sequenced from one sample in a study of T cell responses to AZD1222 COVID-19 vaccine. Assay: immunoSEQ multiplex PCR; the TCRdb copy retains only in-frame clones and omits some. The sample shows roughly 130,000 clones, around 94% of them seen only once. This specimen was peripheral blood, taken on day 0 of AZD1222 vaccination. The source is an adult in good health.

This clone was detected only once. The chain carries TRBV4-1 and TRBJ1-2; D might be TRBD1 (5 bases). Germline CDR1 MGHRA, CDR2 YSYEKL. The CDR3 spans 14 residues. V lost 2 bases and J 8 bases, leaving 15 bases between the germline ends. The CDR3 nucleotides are TGCGCCAGCAGCCAACCCGATCCAAGGGACGGCTACACCTTC. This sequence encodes CASSQPDPRDGYTF.

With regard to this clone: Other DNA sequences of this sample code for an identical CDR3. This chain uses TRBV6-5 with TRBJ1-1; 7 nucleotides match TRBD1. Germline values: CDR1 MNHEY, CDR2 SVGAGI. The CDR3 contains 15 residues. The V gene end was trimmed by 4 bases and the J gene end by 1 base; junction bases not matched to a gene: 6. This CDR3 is CASSSRQGRNTEAFF. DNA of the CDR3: TGTGCCAGCAGTTCCCGACAGGGCCGGAACACTGAAGCTTTCTTT.

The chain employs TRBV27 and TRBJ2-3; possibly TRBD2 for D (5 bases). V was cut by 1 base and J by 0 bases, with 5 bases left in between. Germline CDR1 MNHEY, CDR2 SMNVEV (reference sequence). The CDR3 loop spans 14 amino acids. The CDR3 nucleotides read TGTGCCAGCAGTTTATGGACTAGCACAGATACGCAGTATTTT. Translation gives CASSLWTSTDTQYF.

Here the CDR3 DNA reads TGTGCCTGGAGGGGGGAGACCCAGTACTTC. Its translation is CAWRGETQYF. The genes are TRBV30 and TRBJ2-5; D is uncertain. V dropped 3 bases and J dropped 5 bases, with 4 bases sitting between them. CDR3 length equals 10 residues. The germline V gene has CDR1 GTSNPN and CDR2 SVGIG (reference sequence).

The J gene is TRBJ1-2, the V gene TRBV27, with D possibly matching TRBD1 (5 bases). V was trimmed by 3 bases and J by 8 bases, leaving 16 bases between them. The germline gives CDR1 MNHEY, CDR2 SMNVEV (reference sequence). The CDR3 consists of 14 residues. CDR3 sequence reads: CASSFYPGPGGYTF. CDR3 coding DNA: TGTGCCAGCAGTTTTTACCCGGGGCCGGGGGGCTACACCTTC.

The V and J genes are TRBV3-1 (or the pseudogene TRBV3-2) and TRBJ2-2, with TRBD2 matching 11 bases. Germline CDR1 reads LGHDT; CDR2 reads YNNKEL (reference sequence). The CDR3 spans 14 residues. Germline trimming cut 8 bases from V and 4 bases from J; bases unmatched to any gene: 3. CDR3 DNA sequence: TGTGCCAGCGGGCTAGCGGGAGGCACCGGGGAGCTGTTTTTT. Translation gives CASGLAGGTGELFF.

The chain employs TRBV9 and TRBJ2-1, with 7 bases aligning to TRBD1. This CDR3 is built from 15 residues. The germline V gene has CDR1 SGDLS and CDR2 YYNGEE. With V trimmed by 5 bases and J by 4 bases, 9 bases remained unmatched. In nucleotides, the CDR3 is TGTGCCAGCAGTAAGACCGGGACAGTGTACAATGAGCAGTTCTTC. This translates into CASSKTGTVYNEQFF.

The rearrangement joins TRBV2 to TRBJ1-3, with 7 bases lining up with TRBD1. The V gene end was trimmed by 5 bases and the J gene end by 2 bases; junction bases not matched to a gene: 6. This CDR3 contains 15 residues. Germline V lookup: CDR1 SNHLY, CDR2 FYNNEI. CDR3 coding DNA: TGTGCCAGCAGTCCTGACAGGGCGGCTGGAAACACCATATATTTT. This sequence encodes CASSPDRAAGNTIYF.

In nucleotides, the CDR3 is TGTGCCAGCAGTTTGTACAGGGAGGGTAGTGAAAAACTGTTTTTT. It specifies CASSLYREGSEKLFF. The chain recombines TRBV28 with TRBJ1-4; the D gene is possibly TRBD1 (6 bases). The germline gives CDR1 MDHEN, CDR2 SYDVKM. The CDR3 covers 15 residues. Trimming took 3 bases from V and 7 from J, leaving 15 bases between them.

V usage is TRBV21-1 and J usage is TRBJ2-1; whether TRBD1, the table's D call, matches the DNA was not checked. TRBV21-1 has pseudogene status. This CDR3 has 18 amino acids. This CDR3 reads CASSKMAGSLSSYNEQFF. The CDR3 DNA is TGTGCCAGCAGCAAAATGGCAGGCTCCCTCTCCTCCTACAATGAGCAGTTCTTC.

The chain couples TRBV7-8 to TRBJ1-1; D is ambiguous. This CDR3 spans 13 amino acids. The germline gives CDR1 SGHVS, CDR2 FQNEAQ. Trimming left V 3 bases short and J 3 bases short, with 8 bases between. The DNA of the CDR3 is TGTGCCAGCAGCTTGCGAGGGTACACTGAAGCTTTCTTT. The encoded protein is CASSLRGYTEAFF.

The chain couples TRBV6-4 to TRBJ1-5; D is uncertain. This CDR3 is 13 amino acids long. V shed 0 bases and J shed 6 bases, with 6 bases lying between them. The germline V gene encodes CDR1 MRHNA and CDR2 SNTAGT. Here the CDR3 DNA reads TGTGCCAGCAGTGACTCGATAGGTCAGCCCCAGCATTTT. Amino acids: CASSDSIGQPQHF.

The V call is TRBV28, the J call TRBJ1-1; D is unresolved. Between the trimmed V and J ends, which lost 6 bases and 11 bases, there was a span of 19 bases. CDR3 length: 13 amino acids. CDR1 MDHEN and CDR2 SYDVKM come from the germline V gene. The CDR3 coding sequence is TGTGCCAGCAGCCCTTTCCTTGAGGGTGCGGCTTTCTTT. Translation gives CASSPFLEGAAFF.